Each of the 4 T cell receptor beta chains below was sequenced from the same sample in a study of blood T cell repertoires in COVID-19. Repertoires were generated with immunoSEQ multiplex PCR, while TCRdb's copy carries only in-frame clones and drops some. Of about 190,000 clones in the sample, roughly nine tenths are singletons; the top ten hold approximately 1.1%. The sample was peripheral blood. The receptors were gathered from a man under 40 with acute or convalescent COVID-19.

This clone showed up just once. The chain recombines TRBV27 with TRBJ1-5; D not resolved. Trimming left V 6 bases short and J 9 bases short, with 12 bases between. Germline V gene lookup returns CDR1 MNHEY and CDR2 SMNVEV (reference sequence). The CDR3 spans 12 residues. The chain's CDR3 is CASSRIGLPQHF. The CDR3 nucleotides are TGTGCCAGCAGCAGGATTGGTCTGCCCCAGCATTTT.

This clone was seen a single time. This chain joins TRBV3-1 (or the pseudogene TRBV3-2) and TRBJ1-2; a weak D match, TRBD1 (6 bases). The CDR3 sequence is 17 residues long. V was trimmed by 3 bases and J by 7 bases, leaving 24 bases between them. Germline V gives CDR1 LGHDT, CDR2 YNNKEL (reference sequence). This CDR3 reads CASSQANGGAWGSGYTF. CDR3 coding DNA: TGTGCCAGCAGCCAGGCGAATGGGGGGGCCTGGGGATCTGGCTACACCTTC.

V and J are TRBV6-5 and TRBJ1-1, with a weak D call TRBD1 (6 bases). Germline assignment: CDR1 MNHEY and CDR2 SVGAGI. Trimming removed 6 bases at V and 1 base at J, with 12 bases between. The CDR3 sequence is 14 residues long. This CDR3 reads CASRPNRENTEAFF. Written as DNA, the CDR3 is TGTGCCAGCAGACCCAACAGGGAGAACACTGAAGCTTTCTTT.

V usage is TRBV28 and J usage is TRBJ2-3; 9 bases match TRBD1. After removal of 6 bases from V and 3 bases from J, the junction contained 10 bases not matched to a gene. Germline V lookup: CDR1 MDHEN, CDR2 SYDVKM. CDR3 length: 16 amino acids. The CDR3: CASSRTRQGGTDTQYF. The CDR3 nucleotides are TGTGCCAGCAGCCGAACTAGACAGGGGGGGACAGATACGCAGTATTTT.